This is a list of T cell receptor beta chains from one sample in a study of CXCR3-negative and CXCR3-positive naive CD8 T cells. TCRdb re-called the 5' RACE reads and gives one entry per CDR3 protein, without DNA. Its clone listing holds under 75,000 distinct CDR3 sequences. Sequencing input: naive CXCR3- CD8+ T cells from blood. The source of these receptors is a human donor in good health. Some clones in this sample may be carry-over from other donors' samples. Each CDR3 is given with its conserved first and last residue.

J gene: TRBJ2-1; V gene: TRBV7-9; CDR3 length: 15; CDR3 protein: CASSLGSVSYNEQFF
J gene: TRBJ2-7; V gene: TRBV6-2/TRBV6-3; CDR3 length: 15; CDR3 protein: CASKLSGEASYEQYF
J gene: TRBJ2-7; V gene: TRBV6-2/TRBV6-3; CDR3 length: 15; CDR3 protein: CASSLPSRGGYEQYF
J gene: TRBJ2-2; V gene: TRBV21-1; CDR3 length: 15; CDR3 protein: CASRSGQGLSRELFF
J gene: TRBJ2-7; V gene: TRBV4-2; CDR3 length: 14; CDR3 protein: CASSQGLAGGHKYF
J gene: TRBJ2-7; V gene: TRBV20-1; CDR3 length: 12; CDR3 protein: CSVSGNSYEQYF
J gene: TRBJ2-5; V gene: TRBV28; CDR3 length: 20; CDR3 protein: CASSSSPPTVLAGGKETQYF
J gene: TRBJ2-7; V gene: TRBV4-2; CDR3 length: 16; CDR3 protein: CASSQASGGLSYEQYF
J gene: TRBJ2-6; V gene: TRBV10-1; CDR3 length: 17; CDR3 protein: CASSGTSTSSGANVLTF
J gene: TRBJ1-3; V gene: TRBV14; CDR3 length: 16; CDR3 protein: CASSQEVGASGNTIYF
J gene: TRBJ2-1; V gene: TRBV29-1; CDR3 length: 14; CDR3 protein: CSVEGSSSYNEQFF
J gene: TRBJ2-1; V gene: TRBV28; CDR3 length: 15; CDR3 protein: CASSLQVFSYNEQFF
J gene: TRBJ2-7; V gene: TRBV20-1; CDR3 length: 13; CDR3 protein: CSARQGVGYEQYF
J gene: TRBJ2-1; V gene: TRBV21-1; CDR3 length: 16; CDR3 protein: CAPSASGRFSYNEQFF
J gene: TRBJ1-1; V gene: TRBV9; CDR3 length: 13; CDR3 protein: CASSVDVNTEAFF
J gene: TRBJ2-7; V gene: TRBV20-1; CDR3 length: 13; CDR3 protein: CSATERGSYEQYF
J gene: TRBJ2-7; V gene: TRBV6-6; CDR3 length: 15; CDR3 protein: CASSYYGQGSYEQYF
J gene: TRBJ2-3; V gene: TRBV7-6; CDR3 length: 15; CDR3 protein: CASSLARGGTDTQYF
J gene: TRBJ1-1; V gene: TRBV13; CDR3 length: 16; CDR3 protein: CASSSETGPMNTEAFF
J gene: TRBJ2-7; V gene: TRBV12-3/TRBV12-4; CDR3 length: 15; CDR3 protein: CASSRASGGVYEQYF
J gene: TRBJ2-5; V gene: TRBV4-1; CDR3 length: 13; CDR3 protein: CASSQISGETQYF
J gene: TRBJ2-1; V gene: TRBV9; CDR3 length: 15; CDR3 protein: CASSVLGGAGNEQFF
J gene: TRBJ1-1; V gene: TRBV5-1; CDR3 length: 15; CDR3 protein: CASSPSVTGGTEAFF
J gene: TRBJ2-5; V gene: TRBV11-2; CDR3 length: 15; CDR3 protein: CASSLEEGFEETQYF
J gene: TRBJ1-3; V gene: TRBV6-2/TRBV6-3; CDR3 length: 16; CDR3 protein: CASSYASEGAGNTIYF
J gene: TRBJ2-1; V gene: TRBV7-9; CDR3 length: 15; CDR3 protein: CASSGTDSSYNEQFF
J gene: TRBJ2-7; V gene: TRBV5-1; CDR3 length: 15; CDR3 protein: CASSLKAGPFYEQYF
J gene: TRBJ2-5; V gene: TRBV29-1; CDR3 length: 11; CDR3 protein: CSVDGGETQYF